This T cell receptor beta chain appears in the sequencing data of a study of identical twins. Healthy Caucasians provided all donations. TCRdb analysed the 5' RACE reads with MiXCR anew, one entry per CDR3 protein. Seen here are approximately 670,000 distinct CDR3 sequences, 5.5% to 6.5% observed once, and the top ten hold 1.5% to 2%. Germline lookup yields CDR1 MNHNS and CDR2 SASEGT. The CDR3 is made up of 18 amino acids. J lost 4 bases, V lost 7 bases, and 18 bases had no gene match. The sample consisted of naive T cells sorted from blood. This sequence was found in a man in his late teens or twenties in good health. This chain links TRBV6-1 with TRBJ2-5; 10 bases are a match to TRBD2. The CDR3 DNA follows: TGTGCCAGCATACGCCGGAGGGCTAGCGGGAGTCGGGGAGAGACCCAGTACTTC. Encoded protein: CASIRRRASGSRGETQYF.